This T cell receptor beta chain came from a study of vaccination and CD4 T cells after COVID-19. At the level of the study: Taking of post-vaccine samples occurred a median about 70 days after dose two (range 14 to 241).

Notes on this clonotype: Its antigen is as yet unknown.

This CDR3 has 14 amino acids. V lost 2 bases and J lost 5, with 8 bases in between. The germline V gene has CDR1 SGHRS and CDR2 YFSETQ. With the Oncomine TCR Beta short-read assay, DNA from cultured CD4+ T cells was sequenced. TCRdb reprocessed the PCR reads with MiXCR, giving one entry per CDR3 protein. The sample holds over 9,500 distinct CDR3 sequences; 29% are singletons and the top ten take roughly a quarter. Indicated treatment: roughly 11-day PBMC culture with coronavirus spike peptide pools or control peptides (ViraFEST assay). Sequenced sample: cultured CD4+ T cells from blood. The rearrangement links TRBV5-1 to TRBJ1-6; D gene unclear. This sequence was found in a human donor with COVID-19. CDR3 sequence (DNA): TGCGCCAGCAGCTTCGGGGATAATAATTCACCCCTCCACTTT. Its translation: CASSFGDNNSPLHF.